This T cell receptor (beta chain) was identified during a study of cytomegalovirus exposure and HLA in healthy donors. Trimming at V came to 2 bases and at J to 7 bases, leaving 11 bases not matched to a gene. Germline V gene data show CDR1 as GTSNPN and CDR2 as SVGIG (reference sequence). CDR3 length: 16 amino acids. Whole-study findings and limits: It was in a later analysis that TCR association rates were seen to vary by HLA locus, highest for DRB1 and lowest for HLA-C.

These donors, healthy bone marrow donors, were studied. To note about this clone: The antigen is not known.

13 Jbeta primers and 60 Vbeta primers were used for the PCR. Generated by immunoSEQ multiplex PCR, the TCRdb table keeps only in-frame clones and is missing some. Of 110,000 to 150,000 clones in the sample, roughly three quarters were seen once. The TCR sequence derives from a woman in her fifties or sixties in good health and CMV-seronegative. This chain joins TRBV30 and TRBJ2-1, with TRBD2 matching over 10 bases. Sequenced: PBMCs. CDR3 region: CAWSSFLAGVRNEQFF. In DNA form, the CDR3 reads TGTGCCTGGAGTTCGTTCCTAGCGGGGGTAAGGAATGAGCAGTTCTTC.